The 28 T cell receptor gamma chains reported below all come from one sample, sequenced in a study of human gamma delta and Vdelta1 T cells. No antigen has been assigned to these receptors. TCRdb re-identified clones in the PCR reads via CATT. The repertoire includes about 3,900 gamma-chain clones, approximately 16% of them detected once, and 5.5% to 7.5% sits in the top ten. The sample taken for sequencing was Vdelta1 gamma-delta T cells from blood grown in culture (DOT cells). These receptors were collected from a human donor in good health.

The chain employs TRGV2 and TRGJP2. The CDR3 runs 17 residues. V was pared by 2 bases and J by 2 bases, with 11 bases of the junction left unmatched. Per germline, CDR1 EGSNGY and CDR2 YDSYNSKV. The CDR3 spells CATWDAPCRSSDWIKTF. The CDR3 DNA follows: TGTGCCACCTGGGACGCCCCGTGCAGGAGTAGTGATTGGATCAAGACGTTT.

The chain links TRGV3 to TRGJ1 or TRGJ2. Germline V CDR1 and CDR2: VTNTFY, YDVSTARD (reference sequence). V gave up 3 bases and J gave up 1 base; unmatched junction bases: 9. The CDR3 runs 15 residues. The CDR3 sequence is CATWDGYQNYYKKLF. The CDR3 DNA reads TGTGCCACCTGGGACGGATACCAAAATTATTATAAGAAACTCTTT.

This clone was observed a few times. The chain has TRGV11 and TRGJ1 or TRGJ2. TRGV11 is an ORF, and what it does is uncertain. The CDR3 covers 14 residues. V was pared by 2 bases and J by 3 bases, with 4 bases of the junction left unmatched. DNA for the CDR3: TGTGCCTGCTGGATTAGGCTCCTTTATTATAAGAAACTCTTT. Protein sequence: CACWIRLLYYKKLF.

This clone was observed a few times. The V gene is TRGV5, the J gene TRGJ1 or TRGJ2. Germline V gives CDR1 VINAFY, CDR2 YDVSNSKD. This CDR3 is 15 amino acids long. J was trimmed by 8 bases and V by 6 bases; bases with no gene match: 19. Here the CDR3 reads CATWLRGCEGDKKLF. CDR3 sequence (DNA): TGTGCCACCTGGCTTAGGGGGTGTGAGGGTGATAAGAAACTCTTT.

Details on this clone: An end of the junction does not agree with germline; a read error may underlie this. Other DNA sequences within the sample encode an identical CDR3. The chain combines TRGV10 with TRGJ1 or TRGJ2. TRGV10 is filed as an ORF, its function uncertain. CDR3 size: 18 residues. In DNA form, the CDR3 reads TGTGCTGCGTGGGATTATATGGGGTGGTTTTCGAATTATTATAAGAAGCTCTTT. Protein sequence: CAAWDYMGWFSNYYKKLF.

The rearrangement links TRGV3 to TRGJP1. This CDR3 has 14 residues. The germline V gene has CDR1 VTNTFY and CDR2 YDVSTARD (reference sequence). V trimming: 0 bases; J trimming: 8 bases; junction bases outside the gene matches: 6. The CDR3 nucleotides read TGTGCCACCTGGGACAGGCCAGACGGTTGGTTCAAGATATTT. Translating it yields CATWDRPDGWFKIF.

This chain links TRGV8 with TRGJP2. CDR1 is VENAVY, CDR2 YDSYNSRV, per germline. The junction had 7 bases not matched to a gene; V was cut back by 0 bases and J by 3 bases. The CDR3 loop spans 16 amino acids. The CDR3 reads CATWDRRDRSDWIKTF. CDR3 DNA: TGTGCCACCTGGGATAGGAGGGACCGTAGTGATTGGATCAAGACGTTT.

The chain joins TRGV8 to TRGJ1 or TRGJ2. Unmatched junction bases numbered 9, after V lost 1 base and J lost 3 bases. Germline CDR1 VENAVY, CDR2 YDSYNSRV. This CDR3 is built from 15 residues. CDR3 coding DNA: TGTGCCACCTGGGATAGAAATTGGAGTTATTATAAGAAACTCTTT. As protein: CATWDRNWSYYKKLF.

Judged by abundance, this clone is medium-sized. The sample contains more than one DNA sequence encoding this CDR3. The J gene is TRGJ1 or TRGJ2, the V gene TRGV4. The CDR3 covers 13 residues. Trimming removed 1 base from V and 2 bases from J; junction bases left unmatched: 2. Looked up from germline, CDR1 is EGSTGY and CDR2 is YDSYTSSV. In nucleotides, the CDR3 is TGTGCCACCTGGGATGGCCATTATTATAAGAAACTCTTT. This codes for CATWDGHYYKKLF.

This clone occurred a few times. The chain recombines TRGV8 with TRGJP2. V lost 6 bases, J lost 11 bases, and 6 bases stayed unmatched. Per the germline V gene, CDR1 is VENAVY and CDR2 is YDSYNSRV. This CDR3 comprises 11 residues. In DNA, the CDR3 is TGTGCCACCTGGACGGGGTGGATCAAGACGTTT. Its protein is CATWTGWIKTF.

This clone was seen a handful of times. Additional DNA sequences in this sample encode the identical CDR3. The chain joins TRGV9 to TRGJ1 or TRGJ2. This CDR3 has 11 residues. CDR1 is GITISATS, CDR2 ISYDGTV, per germline (reference sequence). After removal of 5 bases from V and 4 bases from J, the junction contained 2 bases not matched to a gene. This chain's CDR3 is CALWGYYKKLF. The CDR3 DNA reads as TGTGCCTTGTGGGGGTATTATAAGAAACTCTTT.

The chain recombines TRGV9 with TRGJ1 or TRGJ2. V shed 0 bases, J shed 11 bases, and the junction held 7 bases outside the gene matches. The CDR3 length is 12 residues. CDR1 and CDR2 from the germline V gene are GITISATS and ISYDGTV (reference sequence). The CDR3 DNA follows: TGTGCCTTGTGGGAGGTGCACGAGGAGAAACTCTTT. Translating it yields CALWEVHEEKLF.

The chain recombines TRGV9 with TRGJ1 or TRGJ2. J lost 10 bases, V lost 0 bases, and 3 bases had no gene match. The CDR3 runs 11 residues. Germline V CDR1 and CDR2: GITISATS, ISYDGTV (reference sequence). CDR3: CALWEVEKKLF. DNA for the CDR3: TGTGCCTTGTGGGAGGTGGAGAAGAAACTCTTT.

Of note for this clone: This may stem from a read error, because a much larger clone lies one nucleotide away. Other DNA variants within this sample encode the same CDR3. The genes are TRGV2 and TRGJ1 or TRGJ2. CDR3 length: 13 residues. Germline trimming cut 1 base from V and 3 bases from J; bases unmatched to any gene: 3. The germline gives CDR1 EGSNGY, CDR2 YDSYNSKV. This CDR3 reads CATWDGPYYKKLF. Here the CDR3 DNA reads TGTGCCACCTGGGACGGTCCTTATTATAAGAAACTCTTT.

The chain carries TRGV4 and TRGJ1 or TRGJ2. This CDR3 is built from 14 residues. The germline V gene encodes CDR1 EGSTGY and CDR2 YDSYTSSV. V gave up 1 base and J gave up 2 bases; unmatched junction bases: 5. The CDR3 region is CATWDGVYYYKKLF. CDR3 nucleotide sequence: TGTGCCACCTGGGATGGTGTCTATTATTATAAGAAACTCTTT.

This chain uses TRGV2 with TRGJ1 or TRGJ2. Germline V gene lookup returns CDR1 EGSNGY and CDR2 YDSYNSKV. V shed 0 bases, J shed 8 bases, and the junction held 10 bases outside the gene matches. There are 14 residues in the CDR3. The CDR3 region has the DNA TGTGCCACCTGGGACGGGCTAAAGTACGATAAGAAACTCTTT. This gives the protein CATWDGLKYDKKLF.

This clone has more than one count but fewer than ten. The gene calls are TRGV4 and TRGJ1 or TRGJ2. Per the germline V gene, CDR1 is EGSTGY and CDR2 is YDSYTSSV. The trim removed 2 bases at V and 12 bases at J, leaving 13 bases unmatched. The CDR3 is 13 amino acids. In DNA, the CDR3 is TGTGCCACCTGGGATGATTTTCCTGCCTGGAAACTCTTT. Its translation is CATWDDFPAWKLF.

The genes are TRGV3 and TRGJ1 or TRGJ2. The CDR3 spans 11 residues. Germline trimming cut 6 bases from V and 15 bases from J; bases unmatched to any gene: 14. The germline gives CDR1 VTNTFY, CDR2 YDVSTARD (reference sequence). Here the CDR3 reads CATWLGDGRLF. In DNA form, the CDR3 reads TGTGCCACCTGGTTGGGCGACGGACGACTCTTT.

The V gene is TRGV3, the J gene TRGJ1 or TRGJ2. V dropped 6 bases and J dropped 4; count of bases not matched to a gene: 3. CDR3 size: 11 residues. Germline CDR1 VTNTFY, CDR2 YDVSTARD (reference sequence). CDR3 loop: CATWKYYKKLF. In DNA, the CDR3 is TGTGCCACCTGGAAATATTATAAGAAACTCTTT.

This clone is judged medium-sized (0.01 to 0.1%). This chain joins TRGV5 and TRGJ1 or TRGJ2. V trimming: 0 bases; J trimming: 0 bases; junction bases outside the gene matches: 11. Germline assignment: CDR1 VINAFY and CDR2 YDVSNSKD. The CDR3 extends over 17 amino acids. The CDR3 bases are TGTGCCACCTGGGACAGGCACGGTTGGAAGAATTATTATAAGAAACTCTTT. Its protein product is CATWDRHGWKNYYKKLF.

This clone is labeled medium-sized. The sample holds other DNA sequences that translate to the same CDR3. V and J are TRGV2 and TRGJ1 or TRGJ2. The junction had 3 bases not matched to a gene; V was cut back by 0 bases and J by 7 bases. This CDR3 is 12 amino acids long. Looked up from germline, CDR1 is EGSNGY and CDR2 is YDSYNSKV. The chain's CDR3 is CATWDGLYKKLF. The CDR3 bases are TGTGCCACCTGGGACGGGCTGTATAAGAAACTCTTT.

This clone was counted only a few times. The rearrangement joins TRGV4 to TRGJ1 or TRGJ2. Germline loops: CDR1 EGSTGY, CDR2 YDSYTSSV. Unmatched junction bases numbered 3, after V lost 0 bases and J lost 1 base. CDR3 length equals 14 residues. The CDR3 region is CATWDGINYYKKLF. For the CDR3, the DNA is TGTGCCACCTGGGATGGGATCAATTATTATAAGAAACTCTTT.

Details on this clone: A much larger clonotype is one base distant, so this may be a read error. This same CDR3 is encoded by further DNA sequences in the sample. This rearrangement joins TRGV2 to TRGJ1 or TRGJ2. After removal of 0 bases from V and 12 bases from J, the junction contained 5 bases not matched to a gene. The germline V gene has CDR1 EGSNGY and CDR2 YDSYNSKV. This CDR3 contains 11 residues. The CDR3 sequence: CATWDGPGKLF. The CDR3 bases are TGTGCCACCTGGGACGGGCCAGGGAAACTCTTT.

This rearrangement joins TRGV3 to TRGJ1 or TRGJ2. CDR1 is VTNTFY, CDR2 YDVSTARD, per germline (reference sequence). This CDR3 spans 12 amino acids. V lost 5 bases and J lost 10; bases outside the gene matches: 11. Written as DNA, the CDR3 is TGTGCCACCTGGGCTTGGGGCCAAAAGAAACTCTTT. Translation: CATWAWGQKKLF.

This clone has more than one count but fewer than ten. The V call is TRGV9, the J call TRGJ1 or TRGJ2. CDR3 length: 11 amino acids. Germline V lookup: CDR1 GITISATS, CDR2 ISYDGTV (reference sequence). The V gene end was trimmed by 4 bases and the J gene end by 9 bases; junction bases not matched to a gene: 6. CDR3 amino acids: CALWEISKKLF. Here the CDR3 DNA reads TGTGCCTTGTGGGAAATCTCTAAGAAACTCTTT.

Regarding this clone: A much larger clone differs by one base, so this may be a read error. The chain couples TRGV10 to TRGJ1 or TRGJ2. TRGV10 is identified as an open reading frame with a role that is uncertain. The CDR3 spans 11 residues. The CDR3 DNA reads TGTGCTGTGTGGGATTATTATAAGAAACTCTTT. Its translation: CAVWDYYKKLF.

The chain links TRGV4 to TRGJ1 or TRGJ2. Germline V gene sequence: CDR1 EGSTGY, CDR2 YDSYTSSV. The V and J ends lost 1 base and 8 bases, in that order; junction bases with no gene match: 2. The CDR3 runs to 11 residues. This CDR3 reads CATWDGNKKLF. For the CDR3, the DNA is TGTGCCACCTGGGATGGTAATAAGAAACTCTTT.

This clone was seen only a few times. The chain carries TRGV8 and TRGJ1 or TRGJ2. The V gene's germline CDR1 is VENAVY and CDR2 YDSYNSRV. CDR3 length equals 13 residues. The J segment lost 5 bases and the V segment lost 0 bases, leaving 4 bases of the junction unmatched. The CDR3 DNA sequence: TGTGCCACCTGGGATAGGCGGAATTATAAGAAACTCTTT. It encodes CATWDRRNYKKLF.